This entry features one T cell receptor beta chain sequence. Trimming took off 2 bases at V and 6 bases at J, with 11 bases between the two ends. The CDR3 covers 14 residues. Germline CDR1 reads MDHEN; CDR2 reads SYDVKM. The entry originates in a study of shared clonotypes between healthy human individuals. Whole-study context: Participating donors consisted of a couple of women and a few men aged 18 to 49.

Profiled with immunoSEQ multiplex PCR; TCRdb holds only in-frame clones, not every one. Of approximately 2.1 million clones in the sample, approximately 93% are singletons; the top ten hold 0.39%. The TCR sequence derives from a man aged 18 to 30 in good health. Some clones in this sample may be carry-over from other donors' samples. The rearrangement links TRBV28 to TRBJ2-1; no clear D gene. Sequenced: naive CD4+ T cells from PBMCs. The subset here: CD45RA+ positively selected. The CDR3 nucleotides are TGTGCCAGCAGTTTAGGTGGTTCAGGCAATGAGCAGTTCTTC. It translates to CASSLGGSGNEQFF. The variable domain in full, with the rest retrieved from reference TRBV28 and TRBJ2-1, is DVKVTQSSRYLVKRTGEKVFLECVQDMDHENMFWYRQDPGLGLRLIYFSYDVKMKEKGDIPEGYSVSREKKERFSLILESASTNQTSMYLCASSLGGSGNEQFFGPGTRLTVL.